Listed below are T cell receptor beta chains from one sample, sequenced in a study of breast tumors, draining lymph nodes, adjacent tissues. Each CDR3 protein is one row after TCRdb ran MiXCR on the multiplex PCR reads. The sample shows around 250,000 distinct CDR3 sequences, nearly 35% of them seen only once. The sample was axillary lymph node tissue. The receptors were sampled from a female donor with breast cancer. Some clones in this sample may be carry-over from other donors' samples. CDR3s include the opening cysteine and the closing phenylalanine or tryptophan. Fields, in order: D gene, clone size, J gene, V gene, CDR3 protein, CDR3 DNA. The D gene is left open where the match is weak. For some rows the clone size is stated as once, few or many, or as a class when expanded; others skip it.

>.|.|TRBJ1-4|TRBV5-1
CASSSGTSGGEKLFF
TGCGCCAGCAGCTCCGGGACTAGCGGGGGTGAAAAACTGTTTTTT
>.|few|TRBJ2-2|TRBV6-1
CASSEAAVAGELFF
TGTGCCAGCAGTGAAGCAGCGGTTGCGGGGGAGCTGTTTTTT
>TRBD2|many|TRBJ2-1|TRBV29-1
CSVDASGIYNEQFF
TGCAGCGTTGACGCTAGCGGGATCTACAATGAGCAGTTCTTC
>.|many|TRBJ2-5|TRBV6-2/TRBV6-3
CASSYDQGFYETQYF
TGTGCCAGCAGCTACGACCAGGGCTTTTATGAGACCCAGTACTTC
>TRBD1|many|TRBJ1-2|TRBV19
CASSTGQGYDYTF
TGTGCCAGTAGTACCGGACAGGGATACGACTACACCTTC
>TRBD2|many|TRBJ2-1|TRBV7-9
CASSRRTSGSLYNEQFF
TGTGCCAGCAGCCGCAGGACTAGCGGGAGTCTTTACAATGAGCAGTTCTTC
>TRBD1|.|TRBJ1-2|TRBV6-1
CASRATGTGIEGGYTF
TGTGCCAGCAGAGCAACGGGGACAGGGATAGAGGGTGGCTACACCTTC
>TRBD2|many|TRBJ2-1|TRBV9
CASSAPTSGGVNEQFF
TGTGCCAGCAGCGCCCCGACTAGCGGGGGGGTCAATGAGCAGTTCTTC
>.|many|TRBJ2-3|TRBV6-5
CASSLGGPTDTQYF
TGTGCCAGCAGTTTGGGCGGGCCCACAGATACGCAGTATTTT
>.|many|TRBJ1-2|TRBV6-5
CASSYSNTDPAGYTF
TGTGCCAGCAGTTACTCGAATACAGACCCCGCTGGCTACACCTTC
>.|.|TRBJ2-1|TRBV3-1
CASSQEGLYNEQFF
TGTGCCAGCAGCCAAGAAGGATTATACAATGAGCAGTTCTTC
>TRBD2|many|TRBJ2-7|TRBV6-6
CASSYANGLAEAYEQYF
TGTGCCAGCAGTTACGCAAACGGGCTAGCGGAAGCGTACGAGCAGTACTTC
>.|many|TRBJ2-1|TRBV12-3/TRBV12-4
CASSFGVSYNEQFF
TGTGCCAGCAGTTTCGGCGTCTCCTACAATGAGCAGTTCTTC
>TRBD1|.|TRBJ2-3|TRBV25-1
CASSEYRTGDTDTQYF
TGTGCCAGCAGTGAATACCGGACAGGGGACACAGATACGCAGTATTTT
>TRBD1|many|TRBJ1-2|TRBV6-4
CASSARQGAPYGYTF
TGTGCCAGCAGTGCGAGACAGGGGGCTCCCTATGGCTACACCTTC
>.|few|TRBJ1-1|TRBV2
CASSAGHSNTEAFF
TGTGCCAGCAGTGCGGGACACTCGAACACTGAAGCTTTCTTT
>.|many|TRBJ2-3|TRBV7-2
CASRRDALLTDTQYF
TGTGCCAGCAGACGAGACGCCCTTCTAACAGATACGCAGTATTTT
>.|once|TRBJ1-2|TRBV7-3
CASSPEVGGYTF
TGTGCCAGCAGTCCAGAGGTCGGGGGCTACACCTTC
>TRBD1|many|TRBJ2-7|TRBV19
CASQGAAYEQYF
TGTGCCAGCCAGGGGGCCGCCTACGAGCAGTACTTC
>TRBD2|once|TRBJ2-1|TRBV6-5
CASSHAGVDLREQFF
TGTGCCAGCAGTCACGCGGGAGTGGATTTACGTGAGCAGTTCTTC
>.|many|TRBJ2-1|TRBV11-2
CASSRVQDNEQFF
TGTGCCAGCAGCCGAGTTCAAGACAATGAGCAGTTCTTC
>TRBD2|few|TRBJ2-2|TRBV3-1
CASSRTSGTGELFF
TGTGCCAGCAGCCGAACTAGCGGCACCGGGGAGCTGTTTTTT
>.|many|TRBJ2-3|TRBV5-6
CASTLGERSTDTQYF
TGTGCCAGCACATTGGGTGAGCGGAGCACAGATACGCAGTATTTT
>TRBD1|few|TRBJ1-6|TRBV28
CASSLPDRGSPLHF
TGTGCCAGCAGTTTACCAGACAGGGGTTCACCCCTCCACTTT
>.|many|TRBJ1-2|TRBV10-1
CASSEYRGYGYTF
TGCGCCAGCAGTGAATATAGGGGGTATGGCTACACCTTC
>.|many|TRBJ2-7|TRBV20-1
CSASDEISYEQYF
TGCAGTGCTTCCGACGAGATCTCCTACGAGCAGTACTTC
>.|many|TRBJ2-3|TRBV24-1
CATSDVGTSTDTQYF
TGTGCCACCAGTGATGTGGGGACCAGCACAGATACGCAGTATTTT
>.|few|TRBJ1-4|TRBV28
CASSFTGVWGEEKLFF
TGTGCCAGCAGTTTTACGGGCGTGTGGGGAGAGGAAAAACTGTTTTTT
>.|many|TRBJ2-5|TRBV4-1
CASSQGGRKETQYF
TGCGCCAGCAGCCAAGGGGGGAGAAAAGAGACCCAGTACTTC
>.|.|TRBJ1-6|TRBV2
CASSATRGNSPLHF
TGTGCCAGCAGTGCTACCAGGGGTAATTCACCCCTCCACTTT
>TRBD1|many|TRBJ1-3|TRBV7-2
CASSPQGASGNTIYF
TGTGCCAGCAGCCCCCAGGGGGCCTCTGGAAACACCATATATTTT
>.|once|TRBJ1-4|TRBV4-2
CASSQRAGGEKLFF
TGTGCCAGCAGCCAACGGGCGGGAGGGGAAAAACTGTTTTTT
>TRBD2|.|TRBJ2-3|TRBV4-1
CASSQDFRTSGSPDTQYF
TGCGCCAGCAGCCAAGATTTTAGAACTAGCGGGAGCCCAGATACGCAGTATTTT
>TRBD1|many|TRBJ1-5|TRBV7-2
CASSSDRDQPQHF
TGTGCCAGCAGCTCCGACAGGGATCAGCCCCAGCATTTT
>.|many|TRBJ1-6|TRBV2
CASSEMNGNNSPLHF
TGTGCCAGCAGTGAAATGAATGGGAATAATTCACCCCTCCACTTT
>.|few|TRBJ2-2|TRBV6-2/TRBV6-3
CASSTGRWLGAGELFF
TGTGCCAGCAGTACGGGACGTTGGCTTGGCGCCGGGGAGCTGTTTTTT
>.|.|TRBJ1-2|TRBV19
CASSVQREWYTF
TGTGCCAGTAGTGTTCAGAGGGAGTGGTACACCTTC
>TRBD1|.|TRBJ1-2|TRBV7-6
CASSLGTGHGVKGYTF
TGTGCCAGCAGCTTAGGGACAGGACATGGGGTGAAGGGCTACACCTTC
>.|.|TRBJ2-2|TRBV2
CASSQQRNTGELFF
TGTGCCAGCAGTCAACAGAGGAACACCGGGGAGCTGTTTTTT
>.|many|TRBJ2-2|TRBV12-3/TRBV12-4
CASSHSAGYSGELFF
TGTGCCAGCAGTCACTCGGCGGGATACAGTGGGGAGCTGTTTTTT
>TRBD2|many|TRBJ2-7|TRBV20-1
CSAREGAGGRYEQYF
TGCAGTGCTAGAGAAGGAGCGGGAGGGAGATACGAGCAGTACTTC
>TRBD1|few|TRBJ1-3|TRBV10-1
CASSGTGTSGNTIYF
TGCGCCAGCAGTGGGACAGGCACCTCTGGAAACACCATATATTTT
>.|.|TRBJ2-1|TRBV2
CASSIGTPNYNEQFF
TGTGCCAGCAGTATCGGGACTCCCAACTACAATGAGCAGTTCTTC
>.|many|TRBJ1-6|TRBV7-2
CASSPFRGGNSPLHF
TGTGCCAGCAGCCCGTTTAGGGGTGGGAATTCACCCCTCCACTTT
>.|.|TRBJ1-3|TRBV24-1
CAASGSGQGPSGNTIYF
TGTGCCGCCAGTGGTAGTGGGCAGGGACCCTCTGGAAACACCATATATTTT
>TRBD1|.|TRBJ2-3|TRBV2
CASGQGASDTQYF
TGTGCCAGCGGACAGGGGGCATCGGATACGCAGTATTTT
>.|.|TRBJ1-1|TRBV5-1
CASSPTPHLNTEAFF
TGCGCCAGCAGCCCCACACCACACTTGAACACTGAAGCTTTCTTT
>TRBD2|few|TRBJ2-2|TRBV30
CAWTGGRENTGELFF
TGTGCCTGGACGGGGGGAAGGGAGAACACCGGGGAGCTGTTTTTT
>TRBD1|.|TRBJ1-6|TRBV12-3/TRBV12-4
CASSLGGQGVSPLHF
TGTGCCAGCAGTTTAGGGGGACAGGGGGTTTCACCCCTCCACTTT
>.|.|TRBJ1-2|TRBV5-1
CASSLQTGENGYTF
TGCGCCAGCAGCTTGCAGACGGGAGAGAATGGCTACACCTTC
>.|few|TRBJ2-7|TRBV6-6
CASSDRQTMGYEQYF
TGTGCCAGCAGTGACCGACAGACTATGGGGTACGAGCAGTACTTC
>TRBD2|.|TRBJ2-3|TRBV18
CASSPWTSGTVADTQYF
TGTGCCAGCTCACCATGGACTAGCGGGACGGTGGCAGATACGCAGTATTTT
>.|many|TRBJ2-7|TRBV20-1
CSARSGNVGVYEQYF
TGCAGTGCTAGGTCAGGGAACGTAGGGGTCTACGAGCAGTACTTC
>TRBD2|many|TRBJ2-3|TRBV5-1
CASSLMAGGHTDTQYF
TGCGCCAGCAGCTTGATGGCGGGAGGGCACACAGATACGCAGTATTTT
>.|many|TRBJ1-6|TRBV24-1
CATSEPGQRRDRVYNSPLHF
TGTGCCACCAGTGAACCCGGACAGCGCCGAGACCGAGTTTATAATTCACCCCTCCACTTT
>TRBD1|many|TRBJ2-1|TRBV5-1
CASSSGQGVGEQFF
TGCGCCAGCAGCTCGGGACAGGGAGTAGGGGAGCAGTTCTTC
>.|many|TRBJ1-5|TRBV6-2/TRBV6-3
CASSYRVGGNQPQHF
TGTGCCAGCAGTTACAGGGTCGGGGGCAATCAGCCCCAGCATTTT
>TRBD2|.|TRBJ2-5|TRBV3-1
CASSQDGLAGETQYF
TGTGCCAGCAGCCAAGACGGGCTAGCGGGAGAGACCCAGTACTTC
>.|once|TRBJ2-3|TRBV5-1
CASSLGGRTSTDTQYF
TGCGCCAGCAGCTTGGGGGGACGGACTAGCACAGATACGCAGTATTTT